This record covers a single T cell receptor (beta chain). This entry belongs to a study of blood T cell repertoires in COVID-19. Study-level background: Both acute and convalescent COVID-19 samples were obtained from the United States, Italy and Spain. Sample material is recorded as cDNA or gDNA derived from T cells, B-cell-depleted T cells, or PBMCs.

CDR1 and CDR2 (germline): GTSNPN, SVGIG (reference sequence). Germline trimming cut 3 bases from V and 13 bases from J; bases unmatched to any gene: 14. This CDR3 is 13 amino acids long. The authors' processing: Reference gene primers were amplified, and this amplification served to estimate nucleated cell counts. TCRdb keeps only in-frame clones here, not all; method: immunoSEQ multiplex PCR. Clone size and V and J calls were adopted from that table, with D and trimming inferred from the DNA. This repertoire shows 110,000 to 150,000 clones, about 86% found once; its top ten account for 8.2%. The source material was peripheral blood. This TCR was recovered from a woman aged 60-75 years with acute or convalescent COVID-19. This chain uses TRBV30 with TRBJ2-7, with TRBD2 matching over 8 bases. CDR3 DNA: TGTGCCTGGAGCGCAGATCTAGCGGGCAATCTTTACTTC. Translating gives CAWSADLAGNLYF.